This TCR beta chain was observed in a study of TIL therapy for anti-PD-1-resistant metastatic lung cancer. Time point denoted: pre-treatment sample, taken before nivolumab and TIL therapy. The libraries were made with immunoSEQ v3. Using immunoSEQ multiplex PCR, the repertoire was profiled, and TCRdb retains in-frame clones only, with some absent. The table records tens of thousands of clones, around 90% of them present only once. Study results and limitations: TIL clonotype persistence in blood showed no apparent association with response. Patients were highly selected, enriched for treatment-naive, never-smoker and oncogene-addicted cases.

The CDR3 extends over 9 residues, inclusive of both ends. The V gene's germline CDR1 is SGHRS and CDR2 YFSETQ. This clone was found a few times. Its antigen is still unknown. The conserved closing phenylalanine or tryptophan is absent in this CDR3, likely reflecting a read error. No DNA is shown, since the ends of the CDR3 on it are uncertain; the CDR3 is the one TCRdb lists. The origin of this receptor is a person aged 30 to 80 with non-small cell lung cancer. The sequencing used blood, collected at baseline. The rearrangement joins TRBV5-1 to TRBJ1-1. The CDR3 region is CASSLFGAY.